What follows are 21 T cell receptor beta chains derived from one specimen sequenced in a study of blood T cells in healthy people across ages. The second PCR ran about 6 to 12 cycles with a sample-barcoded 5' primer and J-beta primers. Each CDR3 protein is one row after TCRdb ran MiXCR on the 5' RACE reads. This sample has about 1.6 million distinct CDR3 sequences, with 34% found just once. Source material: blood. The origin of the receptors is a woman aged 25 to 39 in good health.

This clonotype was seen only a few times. The chain's CDR3 is CASSSTIYNEQFF. The CDR3 DNA is TGTGCCAGCAGCTCTACGATTTACAATGAGCAGTTCTTC. The chain joins TRBV27 to TRBJ2-1, with D hard to call. Germline CDR1 MNHEY, CDR2 SMNVEV (reference sequence). The length of the CDR3 is 13 residues. V lost 6 bases and J 4 bases, leaving 10 bases between the germline ends.

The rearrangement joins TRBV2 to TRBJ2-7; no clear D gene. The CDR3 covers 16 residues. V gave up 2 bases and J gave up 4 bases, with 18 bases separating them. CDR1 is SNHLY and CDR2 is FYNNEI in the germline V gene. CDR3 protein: CASSELFTGLGYEQYF. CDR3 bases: TGTGCCAGCAGTGAACTGTTTACGGGCCTGGGGTACGAGCAGTACTTC.

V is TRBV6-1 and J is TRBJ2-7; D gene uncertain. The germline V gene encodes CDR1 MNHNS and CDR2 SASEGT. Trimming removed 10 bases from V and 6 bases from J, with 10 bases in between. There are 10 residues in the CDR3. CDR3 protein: CAIQTSEQYF. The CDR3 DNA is TGTGCCATCCAAACGTCCGAGCAGTACTTC.

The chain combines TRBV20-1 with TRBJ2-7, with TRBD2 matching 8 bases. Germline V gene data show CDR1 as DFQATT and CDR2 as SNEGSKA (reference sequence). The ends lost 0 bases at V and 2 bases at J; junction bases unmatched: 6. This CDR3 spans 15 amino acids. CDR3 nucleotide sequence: TGCAGTGCTAGAGATTCGGGAGGGGCAACCTACGAGCAGTACTTC. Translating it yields CSARDSGGATYEQYF.

DNA for the CDR3: TGTGCCAGCAGTTCCTATCGACTAGCGGGGCTCTACGAGCAGTACTTC. This codes for CASSSYRLAGLYEQYF. This rearrangement joins TRBV27 to TRBJ2-7; 11 positions agree with TRBD2. V dropped 4 bases and J dropped 3; count of bases not matched to a gene: 8. The CDR3 runs to 16 residues. The germline CDR1 and CDR2 sequences are MNHEY and SMNVEV (reference sequence).

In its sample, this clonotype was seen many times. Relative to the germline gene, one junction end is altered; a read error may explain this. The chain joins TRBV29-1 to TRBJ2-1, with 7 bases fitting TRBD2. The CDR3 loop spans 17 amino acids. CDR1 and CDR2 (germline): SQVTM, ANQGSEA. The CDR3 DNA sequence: TGCAGCGTGGAAGAGGGAGGGGCAGCGGAATTCTACAATGAGCAGTTCTTC. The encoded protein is CSVEEGGAAEFYNEQFF.

The CDR3 spells CSARDHYVDNEQFF. The CDR3 DNA follows: TGCAGTGCTAGAGACCACTACGTTGACAATGAGCAGTTCTTC. The chain combines TRBV20-1 with TRBJ2-1; the D is unclear. Germline CDR1 is DFQATT and CDR2 is SNEGSKA (reference sequence). Trimming removed 0 bases at V and 5 bases at J, with 11 bases between. The CDR3 sequence is 14 residues long.

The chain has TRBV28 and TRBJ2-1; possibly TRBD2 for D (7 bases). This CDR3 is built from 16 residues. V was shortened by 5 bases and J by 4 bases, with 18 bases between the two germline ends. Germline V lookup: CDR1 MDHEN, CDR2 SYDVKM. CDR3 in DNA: TGTGCCAGCAGTGTAGGGGGATTAGCGGGTTACAATGAGCAGTTCTTC. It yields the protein CASSVGGLAGYNEQFF.

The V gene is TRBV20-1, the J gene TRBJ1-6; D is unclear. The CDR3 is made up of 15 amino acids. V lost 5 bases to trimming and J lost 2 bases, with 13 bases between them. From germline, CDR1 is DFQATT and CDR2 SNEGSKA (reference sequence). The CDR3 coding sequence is TGCAGTGCTCTAAACATCGGTCCCTATAATTCACCCCTCCACTTT. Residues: CSALNIGPYNSPLHF.

The CDR3 coding sequence is TGTGCCAGCAGTCTACAGGGGACAGGGTACTATGGCTACACCTTC. It yields the protein CASSLQGTGYYGYTF. This sequence joins TRBV11-2 and TRBJ1-2; 9 bases match TRBD1. Germline assignment: CDR1 SGHAT and CDR2 FQNNGV. V lost 6 bases to trimming and J lost 3 bases; unmatched junction nucleotides: 8. The CDR3 spans 15 residues.

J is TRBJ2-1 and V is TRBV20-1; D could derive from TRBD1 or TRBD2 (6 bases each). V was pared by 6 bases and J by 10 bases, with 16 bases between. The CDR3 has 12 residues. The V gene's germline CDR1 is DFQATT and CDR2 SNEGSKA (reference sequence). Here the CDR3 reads CSAGGWGGEQFF. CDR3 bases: TGCAGTGCCGGGGGCTGGGGTGGCGAGCAGTTCTTC.

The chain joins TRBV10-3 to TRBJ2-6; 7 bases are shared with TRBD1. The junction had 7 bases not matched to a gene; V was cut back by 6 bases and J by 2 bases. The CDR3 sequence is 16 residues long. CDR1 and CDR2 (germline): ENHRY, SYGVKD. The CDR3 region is CAIRSMTGTGANVLTF. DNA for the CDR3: TGTGCCATCAGGTCTATGACAGGGACTGGGGCCAACGTCCTGACTTTC.

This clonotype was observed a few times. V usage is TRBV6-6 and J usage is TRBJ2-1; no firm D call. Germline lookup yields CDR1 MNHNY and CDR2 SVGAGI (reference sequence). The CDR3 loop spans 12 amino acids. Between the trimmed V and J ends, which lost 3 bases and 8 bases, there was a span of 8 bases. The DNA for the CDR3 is TGTGCCAGCAGTTATGGGGTGTATGAGCAGTTCTTC. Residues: CASSYGVYEQFF.

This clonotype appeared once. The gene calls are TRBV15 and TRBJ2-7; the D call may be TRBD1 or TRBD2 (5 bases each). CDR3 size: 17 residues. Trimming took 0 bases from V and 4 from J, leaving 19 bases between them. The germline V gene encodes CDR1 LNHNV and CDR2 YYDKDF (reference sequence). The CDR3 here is CATSRDPGADTVYEQYF. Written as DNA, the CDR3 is TGTGCCACCAGCAGAGATCCCGGAGCGGACACAGTATACGAGCAGTACTTC.

CDR3 protein: CSAPPLAGGYEQYF. CDR3 nucleotide sequence: TGCAGTGCTCCCCCCCTAGCGGGAGGTTACGAGCAGTACTTC. The chain couples TRBV20-1 to TRBJ2-7; 11 nucleotides align to TRBD2. The CDR3 extends over 14 amino acids. The germline gives CDR1 DFQATT, CDR2 SNEGSKA (reference sequence). J gave up 4 bases and V 5 bases, and 7 bases lay outside the gene matches.

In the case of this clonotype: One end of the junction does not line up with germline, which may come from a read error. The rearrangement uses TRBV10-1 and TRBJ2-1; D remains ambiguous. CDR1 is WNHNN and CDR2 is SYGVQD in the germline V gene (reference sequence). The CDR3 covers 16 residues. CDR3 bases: TGCGTCAGCAGCCCCGAAGAGGACCCCTCCTACAATGAGCAGTTCTTC. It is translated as CVSSPEEDPSYNEQFF.

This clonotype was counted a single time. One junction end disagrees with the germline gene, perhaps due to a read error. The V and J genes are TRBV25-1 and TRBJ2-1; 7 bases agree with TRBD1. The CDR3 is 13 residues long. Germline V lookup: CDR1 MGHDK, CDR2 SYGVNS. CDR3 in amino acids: CTSIEDRVGEQFF. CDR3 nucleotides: TGTACCAGCATTGAAGACAGGGTGGGGGAGCAGTTCTTC.

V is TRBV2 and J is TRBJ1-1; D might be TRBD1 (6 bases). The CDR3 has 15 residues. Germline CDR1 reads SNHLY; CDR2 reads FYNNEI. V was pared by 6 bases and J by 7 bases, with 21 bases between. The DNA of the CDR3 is TGTGCCAGCAGGGATCCGGGAACAGGGATGTTTGAAGCTTTCTTT. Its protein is CASRDPGTGMFEAFF.

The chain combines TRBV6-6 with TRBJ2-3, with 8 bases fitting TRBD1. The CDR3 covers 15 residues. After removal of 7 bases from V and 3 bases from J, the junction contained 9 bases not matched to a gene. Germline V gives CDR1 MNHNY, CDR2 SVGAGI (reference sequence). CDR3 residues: CASTADRDPTDTQYF. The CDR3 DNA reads TGTGCCAGCACCGCGGACAGGGATCCAACAGATACGCAGTATTTT.

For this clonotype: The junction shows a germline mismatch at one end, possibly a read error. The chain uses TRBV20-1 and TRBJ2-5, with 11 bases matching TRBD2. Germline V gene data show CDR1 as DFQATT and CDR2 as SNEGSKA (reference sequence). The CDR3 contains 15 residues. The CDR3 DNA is TGCAGTGCTAGTTCGGGACTAGCGGTTCAAGGGACCCAGTACTTC. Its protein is CSASSGLAVQGTQYF.

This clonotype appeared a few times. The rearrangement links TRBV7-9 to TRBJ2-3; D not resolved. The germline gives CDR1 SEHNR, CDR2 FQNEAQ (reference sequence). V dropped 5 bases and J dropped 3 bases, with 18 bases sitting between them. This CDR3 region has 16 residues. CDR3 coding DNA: TGTGCCAGCAGCCCTTCCGAGGCGCCTTGGACAGATACGCAGTATTTT. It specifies CASSPSEAPWTDTQYF.